This T cell receptor (beta chain) was identified in a study of response to subunit inactivated influenza vaccine. Study results and caveats: The authors suggested that few new T cells are recruited per seasonal influenza vaccination.

MiXCR, applied by TCRdb to the RT-PCR reads, yields one record per CDR3 protein. The sample records hundreds of thousands of distinct CDR3 sequences, approximately 15% being singletons. This clonotype appeared many times. The target antigen is unknown. This TCR derives from a man over 45 who received an inactivated influenza vaccine. Sequenced here: PBMCs from blood, sampled approximately 15 days before vaccination.

CDR3 nucleotides: TGTGCCAGCAGCTTAGTTCTGGGAGGGACTGAAGCTTTCTTT. Protein sequence: CASSLVLGGTEAFF. The J gene is TRBJ1-1, the V gene TRBV7-2, with unresolved D. Trimming stripped 1 base from V and 5 bases from J, with 11 bases between. CDR3 size: 14 residues. Germline V gene sequence: CDR1 SGHTA, CDR2 FQGNSA.